This T cell receptor beta chain stems from a study of identical twins. The table lists this clonotype with a few counts. MiXCR, run by TCRdb on the 5' RACE reads, gives a single entry per CDR3 protein. The sample shows a few hundred thousand distinct CDR3 sequences, roughly 9.5% of them seen only once. V gave up 1 base and J gave up 5 bases, with 12 bases separating them. The CDR3 loop spans 15 amino acids. The same sample was also studied in work on yellow fever vaccine responses in identical twins. From that report: Reportedly, twins showed a vaccine T cell response that looked partly convergent and partly personalized.

The sequenced sample was PBMCs. The source of this sequence is a young woman in good health. The V gene is TRBV12-3 or TRBV12-4, the J gene TRBJ2-1, with D possibly being TRBD1 or TRBD2 (5 bases each). The CDR3 DNA reads TGTGCCAGCAGTTTAGGGGGGTACGGACACAATGAGCAGTTCTTC. Its protein product is CASSLGGYGHNEQFF.